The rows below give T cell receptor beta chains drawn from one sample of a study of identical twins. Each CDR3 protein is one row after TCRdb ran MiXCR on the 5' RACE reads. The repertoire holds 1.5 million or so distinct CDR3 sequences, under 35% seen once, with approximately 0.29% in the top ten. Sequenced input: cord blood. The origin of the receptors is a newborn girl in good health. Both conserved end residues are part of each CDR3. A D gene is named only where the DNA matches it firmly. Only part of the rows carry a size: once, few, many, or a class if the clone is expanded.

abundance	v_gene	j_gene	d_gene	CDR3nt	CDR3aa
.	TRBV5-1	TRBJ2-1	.	TGCGCCAGCAGCTCCCGGGATCTCAGGTTCTTC	CASSSRDLRFF
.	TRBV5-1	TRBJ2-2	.	TGCGCCAGCAGTCCCGGGACGGGGGTCCCGAACACCGGGGAGCTGTTTTTT	CASSPGTGVPNTGELFF
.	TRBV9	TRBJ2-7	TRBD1	TGTGCCAGCAGCGATGGCAGACAGGGGTACTACGAGCAGTACTTC	CASSDGRQGYYEQYF
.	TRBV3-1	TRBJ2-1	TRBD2	TGTGCCAGCAGCCGGTTCCTAGCGGGGGGGTACAATGAGCAGTTCTTC	CASSRFLAGGYNEQFF
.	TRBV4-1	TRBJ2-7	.	TGCGCCAGCAGCCAAGAGGAGGGGAGGTCCTACAATGAGCAGTACTTC	CASSQEEGRSYNEQYF
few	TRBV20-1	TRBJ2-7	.	TGCAGTGCTAGAGAGCCGGCAGGGCATTCTGGTGAGCAGTACTTC	CSAREPAGHSGEQYF
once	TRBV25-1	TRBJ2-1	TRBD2	TGTGCCAGCAGTGAAGCTAGCGGGAGTGACAATGAGCAGTTCTTC	CASSEASGSDNEQFF
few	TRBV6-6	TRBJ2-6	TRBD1	TGTGCCAGCAGTAAACAGGGGGCTGGGGCCAACGTCCTGACTTTC	CASSKQGAGANVLTF
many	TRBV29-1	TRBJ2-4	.	TGCAGCTTCCAAAACAGGCGATACCTAGCCAAAAACATTCAGTACTTC	CSFQNRRYLAKNIQYF
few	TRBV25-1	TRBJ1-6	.	TGTACCAGCAGTGGACAGATAAATTCACCCCTCCACTTT	CTSSGQINSPLHF
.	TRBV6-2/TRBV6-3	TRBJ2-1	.	TGTGCCAGCAGTTACCTAGCGTCGTCCTACAATGAGCAGTTCTTC	CASSYLASSYNEQFF
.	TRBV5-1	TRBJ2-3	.	TGCGCCAGCAGCTCCGGACTAACAACTAGCACAGATACGCAGTATTTT	CASSSGLTTSTDTQYF
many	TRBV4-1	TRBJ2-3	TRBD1	TGCGCCAGCAGCCGAGTGGGACAGAATTCAGATACGCAGTATTTT	CASSRVGQNSDTQYF
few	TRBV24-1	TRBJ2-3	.	TGTGCCACCAGTGATTATAGCGGACGCAGCACAGATACGCAGTATTTT	CATSDYSGRSTDTQYF
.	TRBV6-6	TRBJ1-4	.	TGTGCCAGCAGTCGGGGCCAGGGGAAACTGTTTTTT	CASSRGQGKLFF
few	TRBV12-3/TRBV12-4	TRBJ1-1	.	TGTGCCAGCAGTTGGCAGGGAGGAAGCACTGAAGCTTTCTTT	CASSWQGGSTEAFF
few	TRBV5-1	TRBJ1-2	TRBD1	TGCGCCAGCAGCTTGGACAGACAGGGCCTCTATGGCTACACCTTC	CASSLDRQGLYGYTF
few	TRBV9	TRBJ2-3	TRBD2	TGTGCCAGCAGCGTAGAGCCTAGCGGGAGGGGAACAGATACGCAGTATTTT	CASSVEPSGRGTDTQYF
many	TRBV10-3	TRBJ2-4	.	TGTGCCATCAGTGGGACTGCCCAAAACATTCAGTACTTC	CAISGTAQNIQYF
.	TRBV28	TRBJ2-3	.	TGTGCCAGCAGCCACCTTCTCTCGACTACGCTCACAGATACGCAGTATTTT	CASSHLLSTTLTDTQYF
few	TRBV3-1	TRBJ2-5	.	TGTGCCAGCAGCCAATCATTGGAGACCCAGTACTTC	CASSQSLETQYF
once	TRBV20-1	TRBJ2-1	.	TGCAGTGCCCCAAAGCGGGTAAGGTTGAATAAGCAGTTCTTC	CSAPKRVRLNKQFF
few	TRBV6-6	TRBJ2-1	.	TGTGCCAGCAGCCATAGCGTCCCTGAGCAGTTCTTC	CASSHSVPEQFF
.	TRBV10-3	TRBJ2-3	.	TGTGCCATCAGTGAGTCAGCGGGCATCACAGATACGCAGTATTTT	CAISESAGITDTQYF
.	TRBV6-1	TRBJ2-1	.	TGTGCCAGCAGTGCGCTAGTCCACAATGAGCAGTTCTTC	CASSALVHNEQFF
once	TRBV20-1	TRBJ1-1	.	TGCAGTGCTAGAGTTGGTCAGGGTTTCAGAATCGCTGAAGCTTTCTTT	CSARVGQGFRIAEAFF
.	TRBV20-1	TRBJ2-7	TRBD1	TGCAGTGCTGAGGGGACAGGGGGCTTCTACGAGCAGTACTTC	CSAEGTGGFYEQYF
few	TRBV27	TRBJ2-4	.	TGTGCCAGCAGTCCCTACCCGGAGGGCCGGACCAAAAACATTCAGTACTTC	CASSPYPEGRTKNIQYF
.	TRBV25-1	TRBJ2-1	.	TGTGCCAGCAGTGAATCTGGACCGACCCTATACAATGAGCAGTTCTTC	CASSESGPTLYNEQFF
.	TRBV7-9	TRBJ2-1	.	TGTGCCAGCAGCTTGGAACTAGACTCCAATGAGCAGTTCTTC	CASSLELDSNEQFF
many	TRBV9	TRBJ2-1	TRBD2	TGTGCCAGCAGCGGGGACTACCCCCTATGGAATGAGCAGTTCTTC	CASSGDYPLWNEQFF
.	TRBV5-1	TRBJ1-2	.	TGCGCCAGCAGCTTGGTGGTCGGGGCCCGCGGTGGCTACACCTTC	CASSLVVGARGGYTF
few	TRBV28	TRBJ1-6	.	TGTGCCAGCAGTTTATTCCTCGCAGGGCTCTCCTATAATTCACCCCTCCACTTT	CASSLFLAGLSYNSPLHF
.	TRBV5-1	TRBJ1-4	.	TGCGCCAGCAGTCCCACGCCCCGGGACAATAATGAAAAACTGTTTTTT	CASSPTPRDNNEKLFF
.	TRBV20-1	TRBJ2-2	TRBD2	TGCAGTGCTAAAAGACTAGCGGGAACCAACACCGGGGAGCTGTTTTTT	CSAKRLAGTNTGELFF
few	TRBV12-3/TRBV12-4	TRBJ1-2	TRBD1	TGTGCCAGCAGCCCCAGATACCGGGACAGGGGGGCTAACTATGGCTACACCTTC	CASSPRYRDRGANYGYTF
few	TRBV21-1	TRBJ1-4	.	TGTGCCAGCAGCGAAAACAGGGGGTCGAATGAAAAACTGTTTTTT	CASSENRGSNEKLFF
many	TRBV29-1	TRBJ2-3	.	TGCAGCGTCGAAATCAACACCCTAGATACGCAGTATTTT	CSVEINTLDTQYF
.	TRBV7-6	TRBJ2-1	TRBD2	TGTGCCAGCAGCTTTCTAAGCGGGGGGAGCTCCTACAATGAGCAGTTCTTC	CASSFLSGGSSYNEQFF
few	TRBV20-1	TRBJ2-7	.	TGCAGTGGCCCCCCCGGCCTCTCCTACGAGCAGTACTTC	CSGPPGLSYEQYF
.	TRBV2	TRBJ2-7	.	TGTGCCAGAGGACCCGCATACGAGCAGTACTTC	CARGPAYEQYF
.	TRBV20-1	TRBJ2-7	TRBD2	TGCAGTGCTTTAAGAACTAGCGGGAGGGATAATGAGCAGTACTTC	CSALRTSGRDNEQYF
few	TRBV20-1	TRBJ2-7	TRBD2	TGCAGTGCTAGAGAGCCGGGACTAGCGGGAGGGCCTTACGAGCAGTACTTC	CSAREPGLAGGPYEQYF
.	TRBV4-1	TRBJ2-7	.	TGCGCCAGCAGCCAATACTCCTCCACGGGGGACGAGCAGTACTTC	CASSQYSSTGDEQYF
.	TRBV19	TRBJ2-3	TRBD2	TGTGCCAGTAGTACCGGGACTAGCGGATTCACAGATACGCAGTATTTT	CASSTGTSGFTDTQYF
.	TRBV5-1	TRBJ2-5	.	TGCGCCAGCAGCTTGCAACCTCTAGCTCAAGAGACCCAGTACTTC	CASSLQPLAQETQYF
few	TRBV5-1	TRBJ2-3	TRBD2	TGCGCCAGCAGCCTCGGACTAGCGGGAGTAAGCGGCACAGATACGCAGTATTTT	CASSLGLAGVSGTDTQYF